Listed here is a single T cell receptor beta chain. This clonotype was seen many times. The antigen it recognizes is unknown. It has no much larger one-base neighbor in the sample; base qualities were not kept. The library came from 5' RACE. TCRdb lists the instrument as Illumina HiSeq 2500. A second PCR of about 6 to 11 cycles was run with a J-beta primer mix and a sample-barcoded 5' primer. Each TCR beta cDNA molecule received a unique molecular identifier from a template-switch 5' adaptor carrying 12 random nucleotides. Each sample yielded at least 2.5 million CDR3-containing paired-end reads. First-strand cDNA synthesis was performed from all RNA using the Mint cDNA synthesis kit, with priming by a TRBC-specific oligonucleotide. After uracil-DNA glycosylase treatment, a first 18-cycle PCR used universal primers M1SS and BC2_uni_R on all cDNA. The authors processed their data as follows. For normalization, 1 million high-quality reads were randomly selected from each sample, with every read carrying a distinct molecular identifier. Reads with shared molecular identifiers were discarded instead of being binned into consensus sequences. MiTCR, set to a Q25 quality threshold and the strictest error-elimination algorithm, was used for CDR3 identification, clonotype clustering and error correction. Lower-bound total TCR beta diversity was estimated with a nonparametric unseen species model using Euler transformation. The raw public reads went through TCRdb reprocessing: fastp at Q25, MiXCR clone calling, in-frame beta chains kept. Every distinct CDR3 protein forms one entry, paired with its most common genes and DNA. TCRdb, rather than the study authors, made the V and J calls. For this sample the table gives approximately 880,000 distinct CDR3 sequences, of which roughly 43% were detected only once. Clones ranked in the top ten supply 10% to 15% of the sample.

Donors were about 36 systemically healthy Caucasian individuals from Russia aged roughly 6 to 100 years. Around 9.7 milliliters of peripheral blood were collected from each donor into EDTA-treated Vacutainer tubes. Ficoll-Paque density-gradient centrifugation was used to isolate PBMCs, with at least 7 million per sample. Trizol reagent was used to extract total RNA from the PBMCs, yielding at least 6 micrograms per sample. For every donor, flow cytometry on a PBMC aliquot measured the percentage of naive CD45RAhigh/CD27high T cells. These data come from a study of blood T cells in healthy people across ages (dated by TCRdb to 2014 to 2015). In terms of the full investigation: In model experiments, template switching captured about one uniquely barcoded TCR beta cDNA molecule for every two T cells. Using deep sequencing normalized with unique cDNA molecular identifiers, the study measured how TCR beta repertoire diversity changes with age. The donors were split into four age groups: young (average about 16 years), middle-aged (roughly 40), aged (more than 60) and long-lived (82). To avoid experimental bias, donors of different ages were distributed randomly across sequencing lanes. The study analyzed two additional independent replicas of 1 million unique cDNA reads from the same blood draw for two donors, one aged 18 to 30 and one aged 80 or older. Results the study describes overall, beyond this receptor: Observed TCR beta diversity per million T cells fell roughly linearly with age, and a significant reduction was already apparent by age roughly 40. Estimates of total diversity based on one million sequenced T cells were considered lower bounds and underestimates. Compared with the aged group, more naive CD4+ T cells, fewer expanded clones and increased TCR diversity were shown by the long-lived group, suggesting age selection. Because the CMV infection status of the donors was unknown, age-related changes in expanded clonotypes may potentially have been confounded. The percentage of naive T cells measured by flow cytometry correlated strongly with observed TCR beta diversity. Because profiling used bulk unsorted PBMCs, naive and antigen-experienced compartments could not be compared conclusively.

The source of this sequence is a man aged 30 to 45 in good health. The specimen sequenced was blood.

DNA sequence: TGTGCCAGCAGCAAGCGGGGGGGGGATACGCAGTATTTT. This yields the protein CASSKRGGDTQYF. This sequence uses TRBV28 and TRBJ2-3, and 10 junctional nucleotides match TRBD2. CDR1 and CDR2, per the germline V gene, are MDHEN and SYDVKM. Clipping removes 6 bases from V and 6 bases from J, with 3 as the unmatched junction base count. Including cysteine and phenylalanine, the CDR3 has 13 amino acids. Here the CDR3 DNA is all that survives: 39 bases in frame from base 1.